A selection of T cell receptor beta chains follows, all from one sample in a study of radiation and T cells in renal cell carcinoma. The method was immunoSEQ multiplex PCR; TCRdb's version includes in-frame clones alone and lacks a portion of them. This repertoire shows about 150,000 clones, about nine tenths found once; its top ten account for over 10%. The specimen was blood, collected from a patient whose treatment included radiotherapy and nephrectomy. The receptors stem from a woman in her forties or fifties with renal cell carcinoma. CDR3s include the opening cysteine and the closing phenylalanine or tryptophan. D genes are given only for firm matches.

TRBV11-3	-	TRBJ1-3	CASLGRGNTIYF
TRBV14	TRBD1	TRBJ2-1	CASSQGTAYNEQFF
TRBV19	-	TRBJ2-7	CASSIVGAYEQYF
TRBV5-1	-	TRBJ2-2	CASSLEVRGPTGELFF
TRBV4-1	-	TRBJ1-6	CASGRRERDNSPLHF
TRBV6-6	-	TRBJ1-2	CASSKGHGNYGYTF
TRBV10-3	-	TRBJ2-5	CAISDLPEETQYF
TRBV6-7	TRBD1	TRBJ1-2	CASSGRGRNYGYTF
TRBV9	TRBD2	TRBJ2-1	CASNQAGYNEQFF
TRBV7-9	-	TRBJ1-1	CASSSTVNTEAFF
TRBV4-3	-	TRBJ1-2	CASSQEGFTGYTF
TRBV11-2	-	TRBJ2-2	CASSLDLGTGELFF
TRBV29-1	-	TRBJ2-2	CSVEGQNTGELFF
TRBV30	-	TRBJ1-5	CAWSYRLNSQPQHF
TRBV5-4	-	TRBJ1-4	CASSPALNEKLFF
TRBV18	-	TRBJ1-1	CASSPDSKNTEAFF
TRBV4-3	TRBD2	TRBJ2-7	CASSQNSGGWKDYEQYF
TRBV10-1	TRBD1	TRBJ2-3	CASSRDRATDTQYF
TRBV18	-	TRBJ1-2	CASSPGAGYGYTF
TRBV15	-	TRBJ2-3	CATSRGSGPSTDTQYF
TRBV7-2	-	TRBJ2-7	CASSKDEQYF
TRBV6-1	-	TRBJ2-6	CASAGPGANVLTF
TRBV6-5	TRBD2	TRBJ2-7	CASSQSGGAFYEQYF
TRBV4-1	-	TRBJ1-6	CASSQLGKEKGGSPLHF
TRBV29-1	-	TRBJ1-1	CSVVMVGLNTEAFF
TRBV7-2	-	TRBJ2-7	CASSSPGYEQYF
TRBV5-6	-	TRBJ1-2	CASSRGRGYTF
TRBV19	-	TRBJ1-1	CASSEFTEAFF
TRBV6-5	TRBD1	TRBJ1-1	CASSRGQVEAFF
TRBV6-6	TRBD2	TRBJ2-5	CASSYSTSVETQYF
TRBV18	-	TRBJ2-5	CASSRPPETQYF
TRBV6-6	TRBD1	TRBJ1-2	CASSPRQGAGGYTF
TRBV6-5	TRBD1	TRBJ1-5	CASSSTGQFFWPQHF
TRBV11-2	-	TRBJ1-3	CASSLDMGFSGNTIYF
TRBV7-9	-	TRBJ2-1	CASSLGWDTNTPNEQFF
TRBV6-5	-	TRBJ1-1	CASSYLGNTEAFF